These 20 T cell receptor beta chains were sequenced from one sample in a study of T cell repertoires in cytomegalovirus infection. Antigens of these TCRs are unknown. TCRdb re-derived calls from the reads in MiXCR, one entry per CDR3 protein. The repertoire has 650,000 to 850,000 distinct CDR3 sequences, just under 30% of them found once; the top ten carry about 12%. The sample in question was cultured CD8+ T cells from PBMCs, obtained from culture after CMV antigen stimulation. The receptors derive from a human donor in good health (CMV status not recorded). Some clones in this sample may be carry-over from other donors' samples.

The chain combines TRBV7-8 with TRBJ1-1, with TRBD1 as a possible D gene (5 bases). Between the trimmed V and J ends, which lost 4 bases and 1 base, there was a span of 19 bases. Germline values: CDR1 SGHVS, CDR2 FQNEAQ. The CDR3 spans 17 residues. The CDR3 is CASSSRGRVVQNTEAFF. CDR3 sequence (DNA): TGTGCCAGCAGCTCCCGTGGCAGGGTGGTGCAGAACACTGAAGCTTTCTTT.

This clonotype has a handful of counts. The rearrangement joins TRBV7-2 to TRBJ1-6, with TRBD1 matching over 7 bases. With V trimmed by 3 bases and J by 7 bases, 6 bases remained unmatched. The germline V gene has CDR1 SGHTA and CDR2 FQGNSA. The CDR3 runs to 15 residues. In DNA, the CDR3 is TGTGCCAGCAGCTTGACAGGGATGGCAAATTCACCCCTCCACTTT. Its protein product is CASSLTGMANSPLHF.

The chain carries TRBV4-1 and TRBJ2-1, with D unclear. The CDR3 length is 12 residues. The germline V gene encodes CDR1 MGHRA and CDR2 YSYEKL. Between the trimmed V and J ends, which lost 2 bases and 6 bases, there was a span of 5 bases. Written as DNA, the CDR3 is TGCGCCAGCAGCCAACTTAGCAATGAGCAGTTCTTC. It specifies CASSQLSNEQFF.

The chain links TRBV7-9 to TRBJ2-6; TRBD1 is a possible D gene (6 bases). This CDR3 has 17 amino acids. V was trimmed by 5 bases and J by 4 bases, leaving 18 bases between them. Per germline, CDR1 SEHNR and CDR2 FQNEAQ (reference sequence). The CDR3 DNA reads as TGTGCCAGCAGCCGCATCGTCTCAGGGGACGGGGCCAACGTCCTGACTTTC. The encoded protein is CASSRIVSGDGANVLTF.

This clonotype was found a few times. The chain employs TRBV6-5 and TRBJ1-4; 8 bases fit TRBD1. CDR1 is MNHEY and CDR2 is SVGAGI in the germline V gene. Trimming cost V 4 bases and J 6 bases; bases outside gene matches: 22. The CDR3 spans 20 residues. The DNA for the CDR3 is TGTGCCAGCAGTTGTCCCCCGGGACAGGCAACCCAGGTCGCGTATGAAAAACTGTTTTTT. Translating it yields CASSCPPGQATQVAYEKLFF.

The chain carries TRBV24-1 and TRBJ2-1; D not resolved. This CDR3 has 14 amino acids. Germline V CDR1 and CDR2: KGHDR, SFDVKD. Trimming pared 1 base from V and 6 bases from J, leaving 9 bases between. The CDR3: CATSDFKQSNEQFF. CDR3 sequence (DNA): TGTGCCACCAGTGATTTTAAGCAGAGCAATGAGCAGTTCTTC.

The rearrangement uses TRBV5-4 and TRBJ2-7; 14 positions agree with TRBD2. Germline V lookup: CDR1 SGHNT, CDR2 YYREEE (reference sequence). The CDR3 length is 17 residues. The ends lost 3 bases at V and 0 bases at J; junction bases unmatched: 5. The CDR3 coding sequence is TGTGCCAGCAGCTCGGGACTAGCGGGGGCGAGCTCCTACGAGCAGTACTTC. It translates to CASSSGLAGASSYEQYF.

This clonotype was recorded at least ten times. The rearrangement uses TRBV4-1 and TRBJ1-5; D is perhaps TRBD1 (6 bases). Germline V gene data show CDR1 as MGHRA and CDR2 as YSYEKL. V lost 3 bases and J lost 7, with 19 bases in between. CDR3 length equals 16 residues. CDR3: CASSQGHLLSGQPQHF. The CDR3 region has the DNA TGCGCCAGCAGCCAGGGACACCTGCTCTCGGGGCAGCCCCAGCATTTT.

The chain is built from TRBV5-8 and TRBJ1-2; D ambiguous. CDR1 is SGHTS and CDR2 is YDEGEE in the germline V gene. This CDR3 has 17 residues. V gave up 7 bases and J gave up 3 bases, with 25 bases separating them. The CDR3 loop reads CASQSVGLGISYYGYTF. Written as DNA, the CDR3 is TGTGCCAGCCAATCCGTCGGGCTAGGGATCTCGTACTATGGCTACACCTTC.

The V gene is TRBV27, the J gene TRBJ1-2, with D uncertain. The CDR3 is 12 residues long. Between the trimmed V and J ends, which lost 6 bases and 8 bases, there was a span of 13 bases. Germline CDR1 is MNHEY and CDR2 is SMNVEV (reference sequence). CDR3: CASSPPGKGYTF. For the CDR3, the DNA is TGTGCCAGCAGCCCCCCTGGGAAAGGCTACACCTTC.

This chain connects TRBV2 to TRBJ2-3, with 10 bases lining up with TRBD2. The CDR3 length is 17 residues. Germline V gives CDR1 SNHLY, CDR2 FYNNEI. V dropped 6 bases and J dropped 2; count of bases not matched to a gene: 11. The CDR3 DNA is TGTGCCAGCAGGCGAAAATTTAGCGGGGGGCCCACAGATACGCAGTATTTT. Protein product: CASRRKFSGGPTDTQYF.

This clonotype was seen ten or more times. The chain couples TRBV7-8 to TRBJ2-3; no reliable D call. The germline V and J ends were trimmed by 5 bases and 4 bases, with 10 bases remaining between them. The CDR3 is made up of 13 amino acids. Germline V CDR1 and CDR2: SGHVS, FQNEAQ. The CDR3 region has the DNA TGTGCCAGCAGCATATTGGGCCCAGATACGCAGTATTTT. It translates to CASSILGPDTQYF.

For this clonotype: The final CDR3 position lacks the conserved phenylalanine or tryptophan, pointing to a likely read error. Here the CDR3 reads CATNRDRDYQPQHL. In nucleotides, the CDR3 is TGTGCCACCAACCGGGACAGGGACTATCAGCCCCAGCATCTT. This chain connects TRBV15 to TRBJ1-5, with TRBD1 identical over 9 bases. J was trimmed by 5 bases and V by 7 bases; bases with no gene match: 6. The germline gives CDR1 LNHNV, CDR2 YYDKDF (reference sequence). The CDR3 length is 14 residues.

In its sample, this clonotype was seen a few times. The CDR3 reads CASSLTPHEQYV. The CDR3 nucleotides are TGTGCCAGCAGTTTAACCCCCCACGAGCAGTACGTC. The rearrangement uses TRBV12-3 or TRBV12-4 and TRBJ2-7; D gene uncertain. The CDR3 is 12 amino acids. Deletions cut 2 bases from V and 5 bases from J, with 7 bases between.

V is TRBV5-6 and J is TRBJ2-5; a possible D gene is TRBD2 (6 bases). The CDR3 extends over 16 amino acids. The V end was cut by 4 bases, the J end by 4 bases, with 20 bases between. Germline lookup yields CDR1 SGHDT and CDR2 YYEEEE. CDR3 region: CASSGPTAREVETQYF. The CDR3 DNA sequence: TGTGCCAGCAGCGGACCGACCGCCAGGGAGGTAGAGACCCAGTACTTC. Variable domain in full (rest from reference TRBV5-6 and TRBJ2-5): DAGVTQSPTHLIKTRGQQVTLRCSPKSGHDTVSWYQQALGQGPQFIFQYYEEEERQRGNFPDRFSGHQFPNYSSELNVNALLLGDSALYLCASSGPTAREVETQYFGPGTRLLVL.

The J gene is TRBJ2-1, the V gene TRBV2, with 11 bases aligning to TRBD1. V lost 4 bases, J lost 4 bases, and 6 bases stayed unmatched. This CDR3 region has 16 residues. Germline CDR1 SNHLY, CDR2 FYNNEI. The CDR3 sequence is CASSAAGTGGYNEQFF. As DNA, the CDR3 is TGTGCCAGCAGTGCAGCCGGGACAGGGGGATACAATGAGCAGTTCTTC.

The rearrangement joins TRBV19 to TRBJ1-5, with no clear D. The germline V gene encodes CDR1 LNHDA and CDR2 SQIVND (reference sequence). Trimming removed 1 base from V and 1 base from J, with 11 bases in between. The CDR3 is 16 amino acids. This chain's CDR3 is CASSIGRWVSNQPQHF. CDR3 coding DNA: TGTGCCAGTAGTATAGGGAGATGGGTAAGCAATCAGCCCCAGCATTTT.

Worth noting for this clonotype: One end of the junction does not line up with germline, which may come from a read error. The CDR3 sequence: CTSSPDSAYGYTF. DNA for the CDR3: TGTACCAGCAGCCCTGACAGTGCCTATGGCTACACCTTC. This chain uses TRBV7-6 with TRBJ1-2, with D perhaps TRBD1 (5 bases). From germline, CDR1 is SGHVS and CDR2 FNYEAQ. This CDR3 spans 13 amino acids.

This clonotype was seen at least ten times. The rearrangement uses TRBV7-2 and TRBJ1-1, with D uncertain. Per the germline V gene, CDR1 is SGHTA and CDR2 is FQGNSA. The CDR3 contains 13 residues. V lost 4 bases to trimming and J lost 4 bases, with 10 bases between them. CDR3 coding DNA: TGTGCCAGCAGCTACGCGGGGATCACTGAAGCTTTCTTT. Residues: CASSYAGITEAFF.

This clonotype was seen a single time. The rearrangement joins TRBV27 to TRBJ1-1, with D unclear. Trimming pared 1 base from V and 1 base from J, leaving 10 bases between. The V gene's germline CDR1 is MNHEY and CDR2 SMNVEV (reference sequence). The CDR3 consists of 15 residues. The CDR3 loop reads CASSLYWDSNTEAFF. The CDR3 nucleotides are TGTGCCAGCAGTTTATATTGGGATTCGAACACTGAAGCTTTCTTT.